This TCR beta chain was captured in a study of T-cell reconstitution after alpha-beta-depleted transplantation in children. CDR3 length: 14 residues. Germline V gives CDR1 MDHEN, CDR2 SYDVKM. V was cut by 3 bases and J by 2 bases, with 9 bases left in between. This clonotype has at least ten counts. The authors prepared the TCRbeta library with unique molecular identifiers. Each CDR3 protein is one row after TCRdb ran MiXCR on the PCR reads. The sample contains 260,000 or so distinct CDR3 sequences, 12% of which appear only once. The sample here was PBMCs from the stem cell graft donor, taken from the stem cell graft. The chain uses TRBV28 and TRBJ2-3, with D possibly being TRBD1 or TRBD2 (5 bases each). This clonotype was obtained from a human donor who donated a stem cell graft to a child with acute lymphoblastic leukemia. This CDR3 reads CASSFPGTTDTQYF. CDR3 nucleotide sequence: TGTGCCAGCAGTTTTCCCGGGACCACAGATACGCAGTATTTT.